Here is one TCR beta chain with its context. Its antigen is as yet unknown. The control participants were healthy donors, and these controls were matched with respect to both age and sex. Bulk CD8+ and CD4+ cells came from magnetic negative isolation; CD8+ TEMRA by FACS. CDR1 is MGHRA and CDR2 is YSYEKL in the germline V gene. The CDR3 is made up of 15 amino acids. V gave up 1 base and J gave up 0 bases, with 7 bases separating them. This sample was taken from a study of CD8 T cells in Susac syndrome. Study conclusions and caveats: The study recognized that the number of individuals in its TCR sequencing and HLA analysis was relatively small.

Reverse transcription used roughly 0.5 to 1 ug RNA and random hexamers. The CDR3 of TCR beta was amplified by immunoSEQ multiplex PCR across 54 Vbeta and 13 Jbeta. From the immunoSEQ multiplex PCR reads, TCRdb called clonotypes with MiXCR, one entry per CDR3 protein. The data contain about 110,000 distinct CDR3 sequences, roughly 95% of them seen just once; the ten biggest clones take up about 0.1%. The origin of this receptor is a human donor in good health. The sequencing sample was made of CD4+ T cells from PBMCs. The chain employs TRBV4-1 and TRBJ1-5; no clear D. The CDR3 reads CASSQGDVSNQPQHF. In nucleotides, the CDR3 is TGCGCCAGCAGCCAAGGCGACGTTAGCAATCAGCCCCAGCATTTT.